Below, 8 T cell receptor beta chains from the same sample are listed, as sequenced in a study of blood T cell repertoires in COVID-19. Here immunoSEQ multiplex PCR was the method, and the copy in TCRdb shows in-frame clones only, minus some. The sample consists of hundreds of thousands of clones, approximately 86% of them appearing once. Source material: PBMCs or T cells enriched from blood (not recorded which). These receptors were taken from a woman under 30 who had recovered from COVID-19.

CDR3 sequence: CASSQADRGVRYTF. CDR3 sequence (DNA): TGCGCCAGCAGCCAAGCCGACAGGGGGGTGCGCTACACCTTC. V and J are TRBV4-3 and TRBJ1-2, with 9 bases identical to TRBD1. J gave up 9 bases and V 1 base, and 6 bases lay outside the gene matches. CDR3 length: 14 amino acids. From germline, CDR1 is LGHNA and CDR2 YSLEER.

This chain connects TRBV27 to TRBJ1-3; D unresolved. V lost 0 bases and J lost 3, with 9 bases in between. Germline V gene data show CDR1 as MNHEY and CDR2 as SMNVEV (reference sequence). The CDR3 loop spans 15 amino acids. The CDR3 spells CASSLSKMSGNTIYF. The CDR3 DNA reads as TGTGCCAGCAGTTTATCTAAAATGAGTGGAAACACCATATATTTT.

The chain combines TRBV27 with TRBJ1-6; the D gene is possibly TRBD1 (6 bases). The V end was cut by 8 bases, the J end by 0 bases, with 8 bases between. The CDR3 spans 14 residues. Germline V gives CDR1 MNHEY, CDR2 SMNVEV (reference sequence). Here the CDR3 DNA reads TGTGCCAGCGGACAGAGCTCCTATAATTCACCCCTCCACTTT. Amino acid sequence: CASGQSSYNSPLHF.

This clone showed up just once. The chain's CDR3 is CASSLAPQGFGRNEQFF. The CDR3 DNA sequence: TGTGCCAGCAGCTTAGCGCCACAGGGGTTCGGTCGGAATGAGCAGTTCTTC. The gene calls are TRBV7-9 and TRBJ2-1; TRBD1 matches 7 bases. After removal of 0 bases from V and 7 bases from J, the junction contained 12 bases not matched to a gene. Per germline, CDR1 SEHNR and CDR2 FQNEAQ (reference sequence). The CDR3 extends over 17 amino acids.

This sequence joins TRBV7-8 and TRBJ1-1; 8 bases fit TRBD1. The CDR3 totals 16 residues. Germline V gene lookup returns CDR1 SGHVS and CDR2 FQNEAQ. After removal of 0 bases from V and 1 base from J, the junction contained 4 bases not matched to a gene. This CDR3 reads CASSLAQGAGNTEAFF. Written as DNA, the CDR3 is TGTGCCAGCAGCTTAGCGCAGGGGGCGGGGAACACTGAAGCTTTCTTT.

The CDR3 nucleotides read TGCGCCAGCAGCGGAACGGGACTTGGTGGCGATACGCAGTATTTT. This codes for CASSGTGLGGDTQYF. The gene calls are TRBV5-1 and TRBJ2-3, with a weak D call TRBD2 (6 bases). This CDR3 is built from 15 residues. Trimming stripped 4 bases from V and 6 bases from J, with 18 bases between. Germline CDR1 is SGHRS and CDR2 is YFSETQ.

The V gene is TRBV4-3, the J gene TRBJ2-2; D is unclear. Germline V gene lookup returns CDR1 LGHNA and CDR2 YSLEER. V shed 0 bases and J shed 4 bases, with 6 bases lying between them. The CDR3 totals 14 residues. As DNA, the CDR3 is TGCGCCAGCAGCCAAGACATACTCACCGGGGAGCTGTTTTTT. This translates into CASSQDILTGELFF.

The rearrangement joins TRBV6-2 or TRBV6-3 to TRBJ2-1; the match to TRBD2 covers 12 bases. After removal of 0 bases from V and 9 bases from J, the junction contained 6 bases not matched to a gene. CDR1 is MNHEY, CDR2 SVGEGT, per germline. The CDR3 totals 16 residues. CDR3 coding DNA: TGTGCCAGCAGTTACTCGACTAGCGGGAGTCATTTTGAGCAGTTCTTC. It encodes CASSYSTSGSHFEQFF.